The present TCR beta chain was sequenced within a study of cytomegalovirus exposure and HLA in healthy donors (dated by TCRdb to about 2017). Context from the whole study: An earlier analysis of about 560 of the donors reported approximately 260 Gb of sequence data and some 110 million unique TCR beta sequences obtained from some 200 million T cells. An early release that covered more than 550 HLA-typed donors contained about 290 gigabases of sequencing data and 80 million or so unique TCR sequences. The genetic ancestry cluster associated with self-reported Caucasian donors included 81% of the 300 to 450 genotyped donors. The study aimed to test whether cataloging public T cell receptors could reveal signatures of past pathogen exposure. The T cell repertoires of around 670 subjects were profiled by immunosequencing and related to cytomegalovirus serostatus. A separate validation cohort of approximately 130 different subjects was used in addition to the approximately 610-subject first cohort. To predict cytomegalovirus infection status, the study brought together high-throughput TCR immunosequencing, statistical association of individual TCRs with disease status, and machine learning. In a later analysis, previously published TCR beta repertoires from about 640 donors were re-analyzed and high-resolution HLA genotyping was added so that TCR occurrence patterns could be studied. Rather than drawing on any new phenotypic data, the later analysis identified candidate immune exposures from TCR beta sequences and the way those sequences occurred across donors. In an earlier analysis of 587 of the donors, high-throughput TCR beta sequencing was used to judge whether each TCR beta V gene segment behaved as functional or pseudogenic. Alongside the repertoire data, information on donor age, sex, ethnicity and CMV serostatus was compiled. Genome-wide SNP genotypes for about 60% of the 666 donors were used in a later genetic analysis, which treated that subset as a discovery cohort. All discovery cohort repertoires had been generated on a single sequencing platform. Class I and class II HLA loci were covered by the typing at four-digit resolution. The number of typed donors differed by locus: about 629-630 for A, B, C, DRB1 and DQB1; approximately 540 for DQA1; 606 for DPA1; and about 450 for DPB1. A handful of DR-DQ haplotypes were handled as single units for association and clustering because linkage in the cohort was strong. Among a few hundred genotyped donors of the cohort, an average of around 240,000 unique TCR beta nucleotide sequences were sequenced per donor, around 18% of them non-productive.

Results and caveats for the whole study, not just this receptor: Some IMGT-functional V segments, including TRBV6-2 and TRBV6-3, could not be distinguished by the 87-base-pair reads and were therefore excluded. Because some donors lacked HLA typing at each locus, the association tests relied only on the typed subset. A few of the identified cytomegalovirus-associated TCR beta chains were confirmed in vitro to be specific for cytomegalovirus antigens. A total of 150 to 200 TCR beta chains were listed by the study as associated with cytomegalovirus. In a later genetic analysis, fewer N-insertions in productive TCRs were reported among donors in an Asian-associated ancestry cluster than the roughly 640-donor mean. The authors suggested that the approach could potentially be extended to other disease states and immunological phenotypes. The earlier analysis of a few hundred of the donors excluded 15 to 20 rarely observed V segments, including chromosome 9 orphons, because counts were too low. Correlated functional status among segregating V segments might be attributable to linkage disequilibrium, but an unknown experimental factor could not be ruled out. In a later analysis, 16,951 TCR beta sequences were associated with specific HLA alleles at a false discovery rate of 0.05. A later analysis reported that several top co-occurrence clusters appeared linked to parvovirus B19, influenza, CMV and Epstein-Barr virus. The cohort was sequenced for TCR beta chains only, and without alpha or paired-chain data the features that could be detected were limited. In a later analysis, most CMV-associated TCR beta chains were found to appear HLA-restricted, with HLA associations seemingly driven largely by CMV exposure. Cytomegalovirus status was reported to be diagnosed by the classifier with high specificity and sensitivity in both the original and validation cohorts. CMV serostatus was the only immune exposure information available for the cohort. A further reported finding was that TCR beta sequences accurately predicted the HLA-A and HLA-B alleles for most subjects in the first cohort. Strong co-occurrence of HLA alleles, especially DR and DQ, made assigning TCR associations to individual alleles difficult. The sequencing pipeline was judged likely to have produced a cluster of highly shared sequence variants as a technical artifact. Most TCR sequences were observed very rarely across donors, whereas some public TCRs were present in many individuals. Roughly uniform sequencing depth across donors was assumed in presence/absence analyses, although this assumption may not hold. A later analysis found that HLA-associated TCR beta chains were more clonally expanded and had lower generation probabilities than equally common non-associated chains. A later analysis found that TCR association rates varied across HLA loci, with DRB1 alleles showing the most associated TCRs and HLA-C alleles the fewest. V-gene and J-gene trimming of TCR beta chains was associated with a missense DCLRE1C variant in a later genetic analysis, and the association was replicated in an independent cohort. Broadly in line with IMGT annotations, most TCR beta V segments showed up in productive rearrangements about 87% or about 30% of the time in an earlier analysis of under 700 of the donors.

In total, over 600 healthy bone marrow donors made up the cohort. At the time of sampling, every cohort member was nominally healthy, though immune exposures that went unrecorded were likely present. The donor tested CMV seropositive and was one of the 289 seropositive cohort members. Each donor provided a peripheral blood sample, and peripheral blood mononuclear cells were used for TCR beta sequencing. The Qiagen DNeasy Blood Extraction Kit was used to extract genomic DNA from the blood cell samples. Library creation used the immunoSEQ multiplex PCR assay. For the multiplex PCR, a mixture combining 60 forward primers for TCR Vbeta segments and 13 reverse primers for TCR Jbeta segments was used. A multiplex PCR assay on genomic DNA amplified the CDR3 region of rearranged TCR beta genes. The Illumina HiSeq System was used to sequence the amplified TCR beta libraries as 87-base-pair reads. The authors' pipeline ran thus. In a later analysis, some 80 million unique TCR beta chains were counted across the approximately 670 repertoires, and around 11 million of these chains were shared by at least two donors. A nearest-neighbor algorithm error-corrected the raw reads and collapsed the reads into unique sequences, merging closely related sequences to remove PCR and sequencing errors. V, D and J gene segments were assigned by aligning CDR3 sequences to IMGT reference sequences. For a sequence to be retained, a match of at least six nucleotides was required to both a V gene segment and a J gene segment. A rearrangement counted as productive if the CDR3 had no stop codons and remained in frame with V and J, and every other rearrangement counted as non-productive. CDR3 was defined by IMGT convention, running from the second conserved V-encoded cysteine to the conserved J-encoded phenylalanine. Sequences without an unambiguous match to a single V gene segment were excluded from the earlier analysis of approximately 560 of the donors. In an earlier analysis of around 590 of the donors, a V segment was called functional when productive rearrangements were above 56.7%, and segregating when the standard deviation between donors exceeded 5%. A statistical classification framework was built for diagnosing cytomegalovirus status from the catalog of TCR beta chain sequences. A later analysis assigned V and J genes by comparing TCR nucleotide sequences with IMGT/GENE-DB human TR gene sequences. A later analysis assigned CDR3 sequences and most-parsimonious VDJ recombination scenarios with the TCRdist pipeline. In a later analysis, each TCR beta chain was defined by its CDR3 amino acid sequence together with its V-gene family, and reads lacking a unique V-gene family were excluded. A later analysis removed over 500 highly shared, low-generation-probability nucleotide sequences to deal with suspected cross-contamination and a sequencing artifact. In a later analysis, a clonal expansion index for each public chain was calculated from normalized within-repertoire ranks of inferred template counts. A later analysis computed generation probabilities with a VDJ recombination model fitted to out-of-frame rearrangements, and checked the results against IGoR. In a later analysis, TCR-TCR, TCR-HLA and TCR-CMV co-occurrence was scored with hypergeometric tests, and a repertoire-size bias correction was applied to TCR pairs. A later analysis estimated false discovery rates by permuting HLA or CMV assignments 20 times. In a later analysis, co-occurring TCRs were grouped using DBSCAN, with TCRdist sequence similarity added in when clustering inside HLA-allele-positive subsets. Repertoires with fewer than 30,000 or more than 120,000 public chains were left out of co-occurrence clustering, as were roughly five repertoires with anomalous nucleotide sharing. Held by TCRdb, this immuneACCESS table contains in-frame sequences only and omits some clones. Under half of the omission traces to an unresolved V gene where checked; the cause of the rest is unknown. From that table come the V and J calls and clone size; the DNA was used to work out D and trimming. Counted in this sample were some 110,000 clones; roughly 80% of them appeared once. The leading ten clones occupy 4% to 5% of the sample.

About this clone itself: There is no known antigen for this receptor. There are no base qualities to consult, and no much larger clone falls within one base.

CDR1 and CDR2 are drawn from the germline V gene (reference sequence): MNHEY, SMNVEV. Reading from cysteine to phenylalanine, the CDR3 counts 13 amino acids. Of the read, only the CDR3 DNA is kept; its 39 bases are in frame from base 1. Recombination joined TRBV27 with TRBJ2-5, with 10 bases matching TRBD2. Matching the DNA end better, TRBJ2-7 makes the J call doubtful. The sequenced sample consisted of PBMCs. The clonotype was recovered from a man in his fifties in good health and CMV-seropositive. The CDR3 amino acid sequence is: CATRAGGHYEQYF. The DNA reads as follows: TGTGCCACACGAGCGGGGGGGCACTACGAGCAGTACTTC.